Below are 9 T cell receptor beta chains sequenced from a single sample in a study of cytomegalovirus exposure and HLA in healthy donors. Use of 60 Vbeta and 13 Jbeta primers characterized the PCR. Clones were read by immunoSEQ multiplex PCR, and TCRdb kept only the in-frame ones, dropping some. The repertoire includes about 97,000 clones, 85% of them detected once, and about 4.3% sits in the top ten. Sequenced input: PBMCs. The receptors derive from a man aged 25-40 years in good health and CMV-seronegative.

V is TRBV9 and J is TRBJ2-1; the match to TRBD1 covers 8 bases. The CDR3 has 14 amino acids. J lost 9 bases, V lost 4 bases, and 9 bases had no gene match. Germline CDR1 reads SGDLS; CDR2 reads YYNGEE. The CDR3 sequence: CASSLQTGGSEQFF. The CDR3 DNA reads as TGTGCCAGCAGCCTCCAAACAGGGGGATCTGAGCAGTTCTTC.

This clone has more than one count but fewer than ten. The CDR3 nucleotides are TGTGCCAGCAGTTACCAGGGGGGACTCTACAATTCACCCCTCCACTTT. Translating it yields CASSYQGGLYNSPLHF. The chain has TRBV6-6 and TRBJ1-6; 7 bases match TRBD1. The CDR3 length is 16 residues. Germline loops: CDR1 MNHNY, CDR2 SVGAGI (reference sequence). V lost 2 bases to trimming and J lost 7 bases; unmatched junction nucleotides: 8.

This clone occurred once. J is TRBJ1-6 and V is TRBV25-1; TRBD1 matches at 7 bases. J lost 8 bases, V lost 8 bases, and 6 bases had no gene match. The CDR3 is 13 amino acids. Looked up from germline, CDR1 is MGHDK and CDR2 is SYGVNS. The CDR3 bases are TGTGCCAGCTCCATAACAGGGGATTCACCCCTCCACTTT. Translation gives CASSITGDSPLHF.

CDR3 sequence: CASSLRGYTGELFF. CDR3 in DNA: TGTGCCAGCAGTTTGCGGGGATACACCGGGGAGCTGTTTTTT. The chain recombines TRBV28 with TRBJ2-2; D is possibly TRBD2 (6 bases). CDR1 MDHEN and CDR2 SYDVKM come from the germline V gene. Trimming removed 3 bases at V and 3 bases at J, with 8 bases between. The CDR3 totals 14 residues.

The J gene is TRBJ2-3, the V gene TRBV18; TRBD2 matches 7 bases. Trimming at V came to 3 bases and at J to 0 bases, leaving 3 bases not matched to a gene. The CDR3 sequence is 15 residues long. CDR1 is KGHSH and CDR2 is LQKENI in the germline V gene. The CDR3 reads CASSPTSRSTDTQYF. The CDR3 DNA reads TGTGCCAGCTCACCGACTAGCAGAAGCACAGATACGCAGTATTTT. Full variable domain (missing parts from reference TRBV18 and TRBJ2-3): NAGVMQNPRHLVRRRGQEARLRCSPMKGHSHVYWYRQLPEEGLKFMVYLQKENIIDESGMPKERFSAEFPKEGPSILRIQQVVRGDSAAYFCASSPTSRSTDTQYFGPGTRLTVL.

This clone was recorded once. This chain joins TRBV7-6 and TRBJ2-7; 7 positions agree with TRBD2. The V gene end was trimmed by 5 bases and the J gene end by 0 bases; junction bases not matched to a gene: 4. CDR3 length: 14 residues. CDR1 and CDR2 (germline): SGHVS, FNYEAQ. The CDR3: CASSPRGDSYEQYF. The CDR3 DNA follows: TGTGCCAGCAGCCCACGGGGGGACTCCTACGAGCAGTACTTC.

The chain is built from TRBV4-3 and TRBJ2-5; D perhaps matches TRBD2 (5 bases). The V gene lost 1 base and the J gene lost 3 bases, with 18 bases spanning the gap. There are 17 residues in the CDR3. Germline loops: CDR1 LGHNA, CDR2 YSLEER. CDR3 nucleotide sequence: TGCGCCAGCAGCCAAGGAGGGCCTGGACTCCGTGAAGAGACCCAGTACTTC. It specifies CASSQGGPGLREETQYF.

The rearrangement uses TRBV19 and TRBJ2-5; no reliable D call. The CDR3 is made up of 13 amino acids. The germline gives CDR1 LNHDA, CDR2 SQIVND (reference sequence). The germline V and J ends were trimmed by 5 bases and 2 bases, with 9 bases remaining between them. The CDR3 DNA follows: TGTGCCAGTAGTCCTCAGCGTCAAGAGACCCAGTACTTC. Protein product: CASSPQRQETQYF.

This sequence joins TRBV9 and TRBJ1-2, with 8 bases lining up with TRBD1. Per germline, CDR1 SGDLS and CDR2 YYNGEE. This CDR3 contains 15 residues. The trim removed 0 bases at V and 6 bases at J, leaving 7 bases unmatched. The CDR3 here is CASSVDWTGTDGYTF. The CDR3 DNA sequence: TGTGCCAGCAGCGTAGATTGGACAGGGACGGATGGCTACACCTTC.